This T cell receptor beta chain derives from a study of T cell changes during pregnancy in multiple sclerosis (dated by TCRdb to about 2019). Study-level background: In women with multiple sclerosis, the researchers looked at how the T cell repertoire shifted as pregnancy progressed.

Libraries were constructed by the immunoSEQ multiplex PCR assay. Here the immuneACCESS table is served through TCRdb, limited to in-frame sequences with V and J called. Missing clones are a known gap in these copies; in checked studies unresolved V genes cover under half, and the rest lacks a known reason. In all, the sample holds more than 15,000 clones, and roughly 81% of those were seen once. Of the sample, approximately 9.1% falls within the top ten clones. CDR1 and CDR2 (SEHNR, FQNEAQ) derive from the germline V gene (reference sequence). Measured from the cysteine to the phenylalanine, the CDR3 is 12 residues long. The kept DNA is CDR3 alone, 36 bases in frame from the first base. Between the V and J ends, shortened by 4 bases and 6 bases respectively, the junction contains 10 bases. With regard to this clone: The antigen this receptor binds is unknown. Within one base of it there is no much larger clone, and no base qualities were kept.

The material sequenced was CD8+ T cells from peripheral blood mononuclear cells, taken in the second trimester of pregnancy. This receptor chain uses TRBV7-9 and TRBJ2-7; too little of a D gene remains to name it. The TCR was taken from a female donor in good health, enrolled as a control in a pregnancy study. For the CDR3, the sequence is CASSSRVLEQYF. The DNA is TGTGCCAGCAGCTCCCGGGTTCTCGAGCAGTACTTC.